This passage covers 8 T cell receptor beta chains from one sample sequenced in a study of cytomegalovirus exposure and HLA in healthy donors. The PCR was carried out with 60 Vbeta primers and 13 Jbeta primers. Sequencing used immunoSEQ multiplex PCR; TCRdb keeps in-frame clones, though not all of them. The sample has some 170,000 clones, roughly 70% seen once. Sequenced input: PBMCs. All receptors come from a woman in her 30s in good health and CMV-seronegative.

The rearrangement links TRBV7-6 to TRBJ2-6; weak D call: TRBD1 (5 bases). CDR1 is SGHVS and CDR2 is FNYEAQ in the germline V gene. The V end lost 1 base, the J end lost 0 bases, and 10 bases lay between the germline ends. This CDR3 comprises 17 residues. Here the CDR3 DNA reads TGTGCCAGCAGCTTAGTCACAGGCCACTCTGGGGCCAACGTCCTGACTTTC. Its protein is CASSLVTGHSGANVLTF.

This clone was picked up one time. The CDR3 region has the DNA TGTGCCAGCAGCATCGGGACTCTTAATGAAAAACTGTTTTTT. Translation gives CASSIGTLNEKLFF. V and J are TRBV9 and TRBJ1-4, with a possible D match to TRBD1 (5 bases). V was cut by 4 bases and J by 4 bases, with 11 bases left in between. CDR1 and CDR2 from the germline V gene are SGDLS and YYNGEE. CDR3 length equals 14 residues.

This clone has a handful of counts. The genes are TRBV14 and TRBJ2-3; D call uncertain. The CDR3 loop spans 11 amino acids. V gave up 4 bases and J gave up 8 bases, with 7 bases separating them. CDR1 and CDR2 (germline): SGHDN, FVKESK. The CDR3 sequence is CASSPLGTQYF. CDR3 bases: TGTGCCAGCAGCCCCCTAGGTACGCAGTATTTT.

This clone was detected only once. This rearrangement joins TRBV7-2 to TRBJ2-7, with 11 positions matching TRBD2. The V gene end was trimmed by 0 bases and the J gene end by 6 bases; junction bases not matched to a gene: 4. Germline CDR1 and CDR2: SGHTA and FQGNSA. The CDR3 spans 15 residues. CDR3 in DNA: TGTGCCAGCAGCTTAGCTAGCGGGGGGGCCCGCGAGCAGTACTTC. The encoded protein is CASSLASGGAREQYF.

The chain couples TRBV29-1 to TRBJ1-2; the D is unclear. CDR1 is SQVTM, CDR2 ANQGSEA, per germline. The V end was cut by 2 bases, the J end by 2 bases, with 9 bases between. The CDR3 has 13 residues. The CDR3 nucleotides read TGCAGCGTTGAACACAGAACCAACTATGGCTACACCTTC. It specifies CSVEHRTNYGYTF.

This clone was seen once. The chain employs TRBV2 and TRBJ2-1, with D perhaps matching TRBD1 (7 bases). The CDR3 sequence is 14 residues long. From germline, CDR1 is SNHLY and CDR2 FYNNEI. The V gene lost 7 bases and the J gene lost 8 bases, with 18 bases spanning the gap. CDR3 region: CASTQGGVGHEQFF. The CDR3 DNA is TGTGCCAGCACCCAGGGGGGAGTGGGGCATGAGCAGTTCTTC.

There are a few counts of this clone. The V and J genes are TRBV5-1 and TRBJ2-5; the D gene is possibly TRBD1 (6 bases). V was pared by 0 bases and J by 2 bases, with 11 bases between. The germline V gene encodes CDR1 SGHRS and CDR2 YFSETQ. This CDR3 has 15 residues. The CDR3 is CASSLAHGQQETQYF. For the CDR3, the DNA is TGCGCCAGCAGCTTGGCACATGGACAGCAAGAGACCCAGTACTTC.

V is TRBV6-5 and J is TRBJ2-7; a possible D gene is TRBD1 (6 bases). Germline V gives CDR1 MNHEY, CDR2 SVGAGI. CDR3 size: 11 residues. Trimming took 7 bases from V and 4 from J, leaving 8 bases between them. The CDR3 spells CASTRGYEQYF. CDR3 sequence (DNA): TGTGCCAGCACTAGGGGGTACGAGCAGTACTTC.